These 13 T cell receptor beta chains originate from one sample sequenced in a study of PD-L1 blockade in urothelial cancer. Clones were read by immunoSEQ multiplex PCR, and TCRdb kept only the in-frame ones, dropping some. The sample comprises 45,000 to 50,000 clones, less than 85% of which are singletons, and about 10% rests with the top ten. As for time point: pretreatment peripheral blood. Sequences were derived from PBMCs, sampled around atezolizumab (anti-PD-L1) treatment. The receptors derive from a man in his 70s with urothelial cancer.

The gene calls are TRBV5-1 and TRBJ1-1; D is unresolved. CDR1 SGHRS and CDR2 YFSETQ come from the germline V gene. The V and J ends lost 4 bases and 3 bases respectively, with 13 bases between them. This CDR3 has 14 residues. The CDR3 region has the DNA TGCGCCAGCAGCCCGGGGAGGTGGTACACTGAAGCTTTCTTT. The encoded protein is CASSPGRWYTEAFF.

The genes are TRBV30 and TRBJ1-4; D unclear. The CDR3 loop spans 14 amino acids. From germline, CDR1 is GTSNPN and CDR2 SVGIG (reference sequence). V lost 0 bases and J 8 bases, leaving 13 bases between the germline ends. The DNA of the CDR3 is TGTGCCTGGAGTGTAGGAGAGGGTTGGGAAAAACTGTTTTTT. It codes for CAWSVGEGWEKLFF. The complete variable domain, with remaining parts taken from reference TRBV30 and TRBJ1-4, reads SQTIHQWPATLVQPVGSPLSLECTVEGTSNPNLYWYRQAAGRGLQLLFYSVGIGQISSEVPQNLSASRPQDRQFILSSKKLLLSDSGFYLCAWSVGEGWEKLFFGSGTQLSVL.

The CDR3 DNA follows: TGTGCCATCAGCGAGGGGCCTCCTCCTTCCTACGAGCAGTACTTC. It specifies CAISEGPPPSYEQYF. The chain carries TRBV10-3 and TRBJ2-7, with D possibly called TRBD1 or TRBD2 (5 bases each). Germline V gives CDR1 ENHRY, CDR2 SYGVKD. The CDR3 is 15 amino acids. With 6 bases removed from V and 1 base from J, the gap between germline ends came to 16 bases.

V is TRBV28 and J is TRBJ1-1, with D unresolved. This CDR3 contains 14 residues. Germline loops: CDR1 MDHEN, CDR2 SYDVKM. Trimming removed 2 bases from V and 0 bases from J, with 7 bases in between. The CDR3 nucleotides are TGTGCCAGCAGTTTAGCGCTCATGAACACTGAAGCTTTCTTT. Protein: CASSLALMNTEAFF.

This clone was counted a few times. CDR3 bases: TGTGCCAGCGGGCTCGGGACCGGGAGGACCCACAATGAGCAGTTCTTC. Protein sequence: CASGLGTGRTHNEQFF. This chain joins TRBV7-8 and TRBJ2-1; 7 nucleotides agree with TRBD2. Per germline, CDR1 SGHVS and CDR2 FQNEAQ. J lost 5 bases, V lost 8 bases, and 15 bases had no gene match. The CDR3 runs to 16 residues. Using reference TRBV7-8 and TRBJ2-1 for the parts outside the CDR3, the full variable domain is GAGVSQSPRYKVAKRGQDVALRCDPISGHVSLFWYQQALGQGPEFLTYFQNEAQLDKSGLPSDRFFAERPEGSVSTLKIQRTQQEDSAVYLCASGLGTGRTHNEQFFGPGTRLTVL.

This clone was detected once. CDR3 DNA: TGTGCCAGCAGACTAGCGGGTTACAATGAGCAGTTCTTC. This sequence encodes CASRLAGYNEQFF. V usage is TRBV27 and J usage is TRBJ2-1; 9 nucleotides agree with TRBD2. Per germline, CDR1 MNHEY and CDR2 SMNVEV (reference sequence). After removal of 6 bases from V and 4 bases from J, the junction contained 1 base not matched to a gene. This CDR3 comprises 13 residues.

The sample holds one count of this clone. The gene calls are TRBV18 and TRBJ2-7, with 8 bases fitting TRBD2. The trim removed 1 base at V and 6 bases at J, leaving 8 bases unmatched. The CDR3 runs 15 residues. The germline CDR1 and CDR2 sequences are KGHSH and LQKENI. The CDR3 protein is CASSPLSGRLGEQYF. The DNA of the CDR3 is TGTGCCAGCTCACCACTGAGCGGGAGACTCGGCGAGCAGTACTTC.

The chain combines TRBV7-9 with TRBJ2-2, with 7 bases lining up with TRBD1. CDR1 is SEHNR, CDR2 FQNEAQ, per germline (reference sequence). This CDR3 comprises 16 residues. Trimming took 4 bases from V and 6 from J; bases not matched to a gene: 11. The CDR3 is CASSSRQGSFAGELFF. The CDR3 coding sequence is TGTGCCAGCAGCTCCAGACAGGGATCGTTCGCCGGGGAGCTGTTTTTT.

The V and J genes are TRBV18 and TRBJ2-5; D possibly corresponds to TRBD2 (6 bases). CDR1 KGHSH and CDR2 LQKENI come from the germline V gene. The CDR3 consists of 15 residues. V lost 2 bases and J 3 bases, leaving 13 bases between the germline ends. CDR3 region: CASSPSLASEETQYF. DNA for the CDR3: TGTGCCAGCTCACCATCCTTGGCTAGCGAAGAGACCCAGTACTTC.

The rearrangement uses TRBV9 and TRBJ2-7; TRBD2 matches 12 bases. CDR1 and CDR2 (germline): SGDLS, YYNGEE. The CDR3 runs 15 residues. V gave up 4 bases and J gave up 6 bases; unmatched junction bases: 8. The CDR3 spells CASSLRTSGIGEQYF. The CDR3 coding sequence is TGTGCCAGCAGCCTTCGGACTAGCGGGATCGGCGAGCAGTACTTC.

The V and J genes are TRBV10-1 and TRBJ2-5, with 7 bases that match TRBD1. The CDR3 is 13 amino acids. V was clipped by 4 bases and J by 9 bases; unmatched bases: 8. Germline V gene sequence: CDR1 WNHNN, CDR2 SYGVQD (reference sequence). CDR3 in amino acids: CASSGDSVGAQYF. The CDR3 DNA follows: TGCGCCAGCAGTGGGGACAGTGTTGGGGCCCAGTACTTC.

The chain combines TRBV5-4 with TRBJ2-7; a possible D gene is TRBD2 (6 bases). V lost 4 bases, J lost 3 bases, and 17 bases lay in between. This CDR3 region has 15 residues. Germline V gene sequence: CDR1 SGHNT, CDR2 YYREEE (reference sequence). DNA of the CDR3: TGTGCCAGCAGCATGGGACTCCTGCAGGGCTACGAGCAGTACTTC. Its translation is CASSMGLLQGYEQYF.

V is TRBV9 and J is TRBJ2-1; 10 nucleotides agree with TRBD2. The ends lost 6 bases at V and 4 bases at J; junction bases unmatched: 7. Germline V CDR1 and CDR2: SGDLS, YYNGEE. This CDR3 has 15 amino acids. CDR3 sequence: CASTEGGLAYNEQFF. The CDR3 nucleotides are TGTGCCAGCACCGAGGGGGGACTAGCGTACAATGAGCAGTTCTTC.